A selection of T cell receptor beta chains follows, all from one sample in a study of identical twins. TCRdb recomputed calls from the 5' RACE reads with MiXCR, one row per CDR3 protein. The sample lists 500,000 or so distinct CDR3 sequences, approximately 15% occurring once. This same sample was also taken into another study, of yellow fever vaccine responses in identical twins.

The specimen was CD4+ T cells sorted from blood. The receptor source for this set is a woman aged 18-35 years in good health. Each CDR3 is given with its conserved first and last residue. A D gene is named only where the DNA matches it firmly. Clone size is given for some rows only: seen once, a few or many times, or a class if the clone is expanded.

>-|TRBV2|TRBJ1-5|-|13
TGTGCCAGCAGTCAACAGGCTGTTCAGCCCCAGCATTTT
CASSQQAVQPQHF
>TRBD2|TRBV7-2|TRBJ2-7|few|14
TGTGCCAGCAGGCGACTAGCGGGTCTATACGAGCAGTACTTC
CASRRLAGLYEQYF
>-|TRBV7-9|TRBJ2-7|few|14
TGTGCCAGCAGCCGGCAGGGGAGGTCCTACGAGCAGTACTTC
CASSRQGRSYEQYF
>TRBD1|TRBV29-1|TRBJ1-1|few|16
TGCAGCGTTGGAACTCGGACAGGGGCTCGATACACTGAAGCTTTCTTT
CSVGTRTGARYTEAFF
>-|TRBV12-3/TRBV12-4|TRBJ1-5|few|14
TGTGCCAGCAGATATGGACAGAGCAATCAGCCCCAGCATTTT
CASRYGQSNQPQHF
>TRBD1|TRBV6-2/TRBV6-3|TRBJ2-7|-|14
TGTGCCAGCAGTATACAGGGGGCCACCTACGAGCAGTACTTC
CASSIQGATYEQYF
>-|TRBV6-2/TRBV6-3|TRBJ2-7|few|14
TGTGCCAGCAGTCTTCCAGAGCCTCCCTACGAGCAGTACTTC
CASSLPEPPYEQYF
>-|TRBV7-9|TRBJ2-3|many|13
TGTGCCAGCAGCTCTATTTGGGTAGATACGCAGTATTTT
CASSSIWVDTQYF
>TRBD1|TRBV11-2|TRBJ1-4|few|16
TGTGCCAGCAGCACCGGGACAGCTCGTAATAGTGAAAAACTGTTTTTT
CASSTGTARNSEKLFF
>TRBD2|TRBV7-9|TRBJ2-7|few|14
TGTGCCAGCAGCTTAGTCGCGGGAGAGGGCGAGCAGTACTTC
CASSLVAGEGEQYF
>-|TRBV6-5|TRBJ1-2|-|14
TGTGCCAGCAGTTACTCGCCCCCCAGGGCTGGCTACACCTTC
CASSYSPPRAGYTF
>TRBD2|TRBV15|TRBJ2-3|few|15
TGTGCCACACGAGGCCAACTAGCGGGGGAAGATACGCAGTATTTT
CATRGQLAGEDTQYF